The 21 T cell receptor beta chains presented below share a single source sample, sequenced in a study of T cell repertoires in urothelial bladder cancer. Assay: immunoSEQ multiplex PCR; the TCRdb copy retains only in-frame clones and omits some. Altogether 2,000 to 2,500 clones are present, under 80% being singletons, with the ten largest covering around 10%. The sequenced sample consisted of tumor-infiltrating cells from bladder cancer. The receptors come from a human donor with urothelial carcinoma.

The rearrangement links TRBV27 to TRBJ2-5; tentatively, D is TRBD2 (6 bases). The CDR3 spans 14 residues. CDR1 MNHEY and CDR2 SMNVEV come from the germline V gene (reference sequence). Trimming took 3 bases from V and 7 from J, leaving 15 bases between them. The CDR3 here is CASSFNHPGGTQYF. In DNA form, the CDR3 reads TGTGCCAGCAGTTTTAACCACCCCGGGGGGACCCAGTACTTC.

The J gene is TRBJ2-7, the V gene TRBV11-2; 9 bases align to TRBD2. The ends lost 2 bases at V and 5 bases at J; junction bases unmatched: 10. The CDR3 is 16 residues long. From germline, CDR1 is SGHAT and CDR2 FQNNGV. This CDR3 reads CASSLRFQRGVHEQYF. DNA of the CDR3: TGTGCCAGCAGCTTAAGGTTCCAGCGGGGGGTCCACGAGCAGTACTTC.

The chain joins TRBV9 to TRBJ2-3; 13 bases align to TRBD2. Germline-derived CDR1 and CDR2 are SGDLS and YYNGEE. Trimming took 2 bases from V and 6 from J; bases not matched to a gene: 3. This CDR3 contains 15 residues. As DNA, the CDR3 is TGTGCCAGCAGCGTCGGACTAGCGGGGGTTGATACGCAGTATTTT. This encodes CASSVGLAGVDTQYF.

The CDR3 bases are TGTGCCACCAGCAGCCCATTGGGGTACAATGAGCAGTTCTTC. It translates to CATSSPLGYNEQFF. The rearrangement links TRBV15 to TRBJ2-1, with D unclear. Trimming cost V 3 bases and J 4 bases, with 10 bases left between them. This CDR3 is 14 amino acids long. CDR1 is LNHNV and CDR2 is YYDKDF in the germline V gene (reference sequence).

The chain carries TRBV7-2 and TRBJ2-7, with TRBD2 matching 13 bases. Trimming at V came to 5 bases and at J to 4 bases, leaving 5 bases not matched to a gene. CDR3 size: 15 residues. Germline V gene data show CDR1 as SGHTA and CDR2 as FQGNSA. CDR3 nucleotides: TGTGCCAGCAGCCCTACTAGCGGGGGGGCGTACGAGCAGTACTTC. This encodes CASSPTSGGAYEQYF.

The chain joins TRBV5-1 to TRBJ2-7; D ambiguous. Germline loops: CDR1 SGHRS, CDR2 YFSETQ. This CDR3 has 12 amino acids. V lost 2 bases, J lost 5 bases, and 8 bases lay in between. The DNA of the CDR3 is TGCGCCAGCAGCTTATCTAGTCACGAGCAGTACTTC. It codes for CASSLSSHEQYF.

The chain joins TRBV9 to TRBJ1-2; 9 nucleotides align to TRBD1. Germline CDR1 SGDLS, CDR2 YYNGEE. This CDR3 region has 14 residues. The V and J ends lost 4 bases and 6 bases, in that order; junction bases with no gene match: 7. The CDR3 sequence: CASSLTGGFDGYTF. The CDR3 DNA reads TGTGCCAGCAGCCTTACAGGGGGCTTTGATGGCTACACCTTC.

V and J are TRBV7-9 and TRBJ2-3; D is uncertain. Trimming shortened V by 1 base and J by 6 bases, and 20 bases separated the two germline ends. The germline V gene has CDR1 SEHNR and CDR2 FQNEAQ (reference sequence). This CDR3 has 17 amino acids. CDR3 DNA sequence: TGTGCCAGCAGCTTAGGGTCTATTTTTCCCCCATTCGATACGCAGTATTTT. Its translation: CASSLGSIFPPFDTQYF.

CDR3 sequence (DNA): TGCGCCAGCAGCCAAGATCGGGGCGACACCGGGGAGCTGTTTTTT. It translates to CASSQDRGDTGELFF. J is TRBJ2-2 and V is TRBV4-3; D is tentatively TRBD1 or TRBD2 (5 bases each). The CDR3 totals 15 residues. Trimming took off 0 bases at V and 3 bases at J, with 8 bases between the two ends. The germline V gene has CDR1 LGHNA and CDR2 YSLEER.

The chain uses TRBV11-3 and TRBJ2-3, with no clear D. The germline V gene has CDR1 SGHNT and CDR2 YENEEA. V was clipped by 5 bases and J by 0 bases, with 12 bases between them. The CDR3 totals 15 residues. CDR3 residues: CASSNSITSTDTQYF. The CDR3 bases are TGTGCCAGCAGCAATAGCATAACTAGCACAGATACGCAGTATTTT. Together with reference TRBV11-3 and TRBJ2-3, the CDR3 gives the full variable domain: EAGVVQSPRYKIIEKKQPVAFWCNPISGHNTLYWYLQNLGQGPELLIRYENEEAVDDSQLPKDRFSAERLKGVDSTLKIQPAELGDSAVYLCASSNSITSTDTQYFGPGTRLTVL.

The chain uses TRBV12-5 and TRBJ1-2, with 11 bases matching TRBD1. This CDR3 is 15 amino acids long. Germline V gives CDR1 LGHNT, CDR2 FRNRAP. The junction had 2 bases not matched to a gene; V was cut back by 3 bases and J by 2 bases. The chain's CDR3 is CASGFGQGANYGYTF. The CDR3, as DNA: TGTGCTAGTGGTTTCGGACAGGGGGCGAACTATGGCTACACCTTC.

The table lists this clone with a count of one. This chain joins TRBV21-1 and TRBJ2-5; whether TRBD1, the table's D call, matches the DNA was not checked. TRBV21-1 is recorded as a pseudogene. The CDR3 loop spans 15 amino acids. Here the CDR3 DNA reads TGTGCCAGCAGCAGGGACAGGGGGTTTAAGGAGACCCAGTACTTC. Residues: CASSRDRGFKETQYF.

This clone occurred once. The chain links TRBV9 to TRBJ2-5, with 8 bases identical to TRBD1. In germline, CDR1 is SGDLS, CDR2 YYNGEE. This CDR3 has 14 amino acids. V lost 4 bases and J lost 1; bases outside the gene matches: 3. The CDR3 sequence: CASSPGQGQETQYF. As DNA, the CDR3 is TGTGCCAGCAGCCCTGGACAGGGCCAAGAGACCCAGTACTTC.

The rearrangement uses TRBV6-6 and TRBJ2-7, with a tentative D call TRBD2 (6 bases). The CDR3 is 13 residues long. V lost 4 bases and J lost 5, with 12 bases in between. Germline V gives CDR1 MNHNY, CDR2 SVGAGI (reference sequence). The CDR3 DNA follows: TGTGCCAGCAGTTCAGGGACTTTAGACGAGCAGTACTTC. This gives the protein CASSSGTLDEQYF.

The chain couples TRBV9 to TRBJ1-1, with TRBD1 identical over 10 bases. CDR1 and CDR2 from the germline V gene are SGDLS and YYNGEE. This CDR3 comprises 14 residues. V was clipped by 5 bases and J by 7 bases; unmatched bases: 8. The CDR3 region is CASSPDRGRGEAFF. The CDR3 DNA follows: TGTGCCAGCAGTCCCGACAGGGGGCGAGGTGAAGCTTTCTTT.

This chain uses TRBV5-6 with TRBJ1-2; the match to TRBD1 covers 9 bases. CDR3 length equals 14 residues. Germline V lookup: CDR1 SGHDT, CDR2 YYEEEE. Trimming at V came to 3 bases and at J to 4 bases, leaving 4 bases not matched to a gene. CDR3 sequence: CASSSGTGFYGYTF. DNA of the CDR3: TGTGCCAGCAGCTCCGGGACAGGGTTCTATGGCTACACCTTC.

The V gene is TRBV12-5, the J gene TRBJ2-7, with 7 positions matching TRBD1. The germline V gene has CDR1 LGHNT and CDR2 FRNRAP. The V gene end was trimmed by 1 base and the J gene end by 3 bases; junction bases not matched to a gene: 3. This CDR3 is built from 14 residues. CDR3 nucleotides: TGTGCTAGTGGTTTGGCCCAGGGGGACTACGAGCAGTACTTC. This gives the protein CASGLAQGDYEQYF.

The chain has TRBV29-1 and TRBJ1-2; 10 bases are shared with TRBD1. The CDR3 runs 14 residues. Losses at the gene ends were 7 bases for V and 3 bases for J; bases not matched to a gene: 8. Germline lookup yields CDR1 SQVTM and CDR2 ANQGSEA. The CDR3 bases are TGCAGCGCCTCGGGACAGGGGTCTTACTATGGCTACACCTTC. Protein product: CSASGQGSYYGYTF. The full variable domain, its missing parts supplied by reference TRBV29-1 and TRBJ1-2, is SAVISQKPSRDICQRGTSLTIQCQVDSQVTMMFWYRQQPGQSLTLIATANQGSEATYESGFVIDKFPISRPNLTFSTLTVSNMSPEDSSIYLCSASGQGSYYGYTFGSGTRLTVV.

The V call is TRBV6-1, the J call TRBJ2-7, with TRBD1 identical over 8 bases. The germline V gene has CDR1 MNHNS and CDR2 SASEGT. Trimming took 8 bases from V and 3 from J; bases not matched to a gene: 12. The CDR3 runs 15 residues. CDR3 DNA: TGTGCCAGCTGTCTTTTAGGACAGGGTGTCTACGAGCAGTACTTC. Translation: CASCLLGQGVYEQYF.

This clone has a handful of counts. The gene calls are TRBV30 and TRBJ2-6; TRBD1 matches 8 bases. CDR1 and CDR2 (germline): GTSNPN, SVGIG (reference sequence). There are 16 residues in the CDR3. V shed 8 bases and J 0 bases; nucleotides not matched to a gene: 9. The CDR3 region is CATTGVPFSGANVLTF. The CDR3 nucleotides read TGTGCCACGACAGGGGTGCCTTTCTCTGGGGCCAACGTCCTGACTTTC.

This rearrangement joins TRBV29-1 to TRBJ1-1, with D possibly matching TRBD1 (5 bases). Trimming pared 6 bases from V and 1 base from J, leaving 12 bases between. Germline-derived CDR1 and CDR2 are SQVTM and ANQGSEA. CDR3 length: 13 amino acids. The CDR3 protein is CSVPGVGNTEAFF. CDR3 sequence (DNA): TGCAGCGTCCCGGGGGTTGGGAACACTGAAGCTTTCTTT.